A single sample is the source of the 22 T cell receptor beta chains below, sequenced in a study of regulatory T cells in long-lasting Graves disease. Libraries of TCR beta came from iRepertoire HTBI primers plus Arm-PCR of CDR3 regions. TCRdb fed the multiplex PCR reads into MiXCR, producing one record per CDR3 protein. Of about 470,000 distinct CDR3 sequences in the sample, 20% to 25% were seen once. The time point here: persistent/refractory GD, antithyroid drugs over 5 years with positive TRAb. RNA isolated from PBMCs was used to make the TCR library. The sequences come from peripheral blood mononuclear cells (PBMCs), collected when the disease was refractory, from a patient treated with antithyroid drugs. The receptors shown here come from a female donor with Graves disease.

The rearrangement joins TRBV6-1 to TRBJ2-2; the match to TRBD2 covers 8 bases. Trimming cost V 5 bases and J 4 bases; bases outside gene matches: 9. CDR1 is MNHNS, CDR2 SASEGT, per germline. The CDR3 spans 16 residues. The CDR3 region has the DNA TGTGCCAGCAGTCTTATCCCTAGCGGGTCCACCGGGGAGCTGTTTTTT. It specifies CASSLIPSGSTGELFF.

To note about this clonotype: A far larger clone is off by one base, so a read error is likely. The chain uses TRBV2 and TRBJ1-5; possibly TRBD1 for D (6 bases). There are 14 residues in the CDR3. Germline CDR1 SNHLY, CDR2 FYNNEI. CDR3 in DNA: TGTGCCGGCAGAAGGACAGCGACGAATCAGCCCCAGCATTTT. Amino acid sequence: CAGRRTATNQPQHF. Looking up the rest from reference TRBV2 and TRBJ1-5 gives the full variable domain: EPEVTQTPSHQVTQMGQEVILRCVPISNHLYFYWYRQILGQKVEFLVSFYNNEISEKSEIFDDQFSVERPDGSNFTLKIRSTKLEDSAMYFCAGRRTATNQPQHFGDGTRLSIL.

The rearrangement joins TRBV28 to TRBJ2-3; 10 nucleotides line up with TRBD2. The CDR3 extends over 16 amino acids. CDR1 is MDHEN and CDR2 is SYDVKM in the germline V gene. V was clipped by 4 bases and J by 2 bases; unmatched bases: 6. The CDR3 sequence is CASSWGLALNTDTQYF. The CDR3 DNA is TGTGCCAGCAGTTGGGGACTAGCGTTGAACACAGATACGCAGTATTTT.

This clonotype was seen repeatedly, ten times or more. The chain is built from TRBV7-2 and TRBJ2-7, with 8 bases matching TRBD2. Losses at the gene ends were 5 bases for V and 4 bases for J; bases not matched to a gene: 7. The CDR3 extends over 14 amino acids. CDR1 and CDR2 from the germline V gene are SGHTA and FQGNSA. The CDR3 protein is CASSPSGGGYEQYF. CDR3 DNA: TGTGCCAGCAGCCCATCGGGGGGGGGATACGAGCAGTACTTC. The whole variable domain, filled in from reference TRBV7-2 and TRBJ2-7, reads GAGVSQSPSNKVTEKGKDVELRCDPISGHTALYWYRQSLGQGLEFLIYFQGNSAPDKSGLPSDRFSAERTGGSVSTLTIQRTQQEDSAVYLCASSPSGGGYEQYFGPGTRLTVT.

This clonotype has ten or more counts. The chain recombines TRBV10-3 with TRBJ2-7; the D gene is possibly TRBD1 (6 bases). CDR1 and CDR2 (germline): ENHRY, SYGVKD. This CDR3 has 13 residues. V lost 6 bases and J lost 3, with 12 bases in between. CDR3 DNA sequence: TGTGCCATCAGCAGACAAGGGGGCTACGAGCAGTACTTC. It codes for CAISRQGGYEQYF.

Only a few counts were recorded for this clonotype. The chain links TRBV6-9 to TRBJ2-3; the D is unclear. This CDR3 spans 14 amino acids. V was clipped by 3 bases and J by 2 bases, with 9 bases between them. Germline V gene data show CDR1 as MNHGY and CDR2 as SVAAGI. This CDR3 is CASSYLGYTDTQYF. CDR3 DNA: TGTGCCAGCAGTTACTTGGGGTACACAGATACGCAGTATTTT.

This clonotype was counted only a few times. The chain recombines TRBV25-1 with TRBJ2-7, with 7 bases that match TRBD2. V shed 5 bases, J shed 5 bases, and the junction held 18 bases outside the gene matches. Germline CDR1 MGHDK, CDR2 SYGVNS. This CDR3 comprises 17 residues. The CDR3 is CASSPKGGRAGLNEQYF. CDR3 coding DNA: TGTGCCAGCAGTCCAAAAGGAGGGAGGGCCGGTTTGAACGAGCAGTACTTC.

This clonotype has only a few counts. The chain is built from TRBV29-1 and TRBJ2-2, with a tentative D call TRBD1 (5 bases). Germline CDR1 is SQVTM and CDR2 is ANQGSEA. The germline V and J ends were trimmed by 0 bases and 6 bases, with 14 bases remaining between them. CDR3 size: 15 residues. The CDR3 loop reads CSVEDQGSAAGELFF. Here the CDR3 DNA reads TGCAGCGTTGAAGATCAGGGTTCCGCCGCCGGGGAGCTGTTTTTT.

This clonotype has only a few counts. This sequence joins TRBV18 and TRBJ2-5; no reliable D call. The length of the CDR3 is 13 residues. V was pared by 3 bases and J by 4 bases, with 9 bases between. The germline V gene has CDR1 KGHSH and CDR2 LQKENI. The DNA of the CDR3 is TGTGCCAGCTCACCGGGAAACGGAGAGACCCAGTACTTC. Amino acid sequence: CASSPGNGETQYF.

This clonotype was found many times. The CDR3 region has the DNA TGTGCCAGCCAGGGGGGAGTCGTCAACGAGCAGTACTTC. Translated: CASQGGVVNEQYF. The V call is TRBV28, the J call TRBJ2-7; TRBD1 might be the D (7 bases). V shed 8 bases and J shed 5 bases, with 16 bases lying between them. The V gene's germline CDR1 is MDHEN and CDR2 SYDVKM. CDR3 size: 13 residues.

In its sample, this clonotype was seen many times. The chain has TRBV20-1 and TRBJ2-7; no definite D call. Looked up from germline, CDR1 is DFQATT and CDR2 is SNEGSKA (reference sequence). The CDR3 totals 13 residues. V was pared by 1 base and J by 9 bases, with 16 bases between. This CDR3 reads CSARGRTGLGQYF. DNA of the CDR3: TGCAGTGCTAGAGGCAGAACCGGCCTAGGGCAGTACTTC.

Ten or more counts support this clonotype. This chain uses TRBV27 with TRBJ1-2; D call uncertain. CDR3 length: 15 amino acids. Trimming left V 8 bases short and J 1 base short, with 17 bases between. Germline V gives CDR1 MNHEY, CDR2 SMNVEV (reference sequence). The CDR3 here is CASPMGFLDNYGYTF. DNA for the CDR3: TGTGCCAGCCCCATGGGTTTTTTAGATAACTATGGCTACACCTTC.

This clonotype was detected many times. The CDR3 nucleotides read TGTGCCAGTAGTATTTGGGGGAGCACTGAAGCTTTCTTT. It is translated as CASSIWGSTEAFF. V and J are TRBV19 and TRBJ1-1; possibly TRBD1 for D (5 bases). V gave up 3 bases and J gave up 4 bases, with 9 bases separating them. This CDR3 spans 13 amino acids. CDR1 and CDR2 from the germline V gene are LNHDA and SQIVND (reference sequence).

This clonotype was found a few times. This chain connects TRBV20-1 to TRBJ1-4; possibly TRBD1 for D (6 bases). CDR3 length: 15 residues. Germline V gives CDR1 DFQATT, CDR2 SNEGSKA (reference sequence). V was pared by 6 bases and J by 8 bases, with 22 bases between. The CDR3 DNA follows: TGCAGTGCACCTCGAGGGGGGAGGGGGTACGAAAAACTGTTTTTT. Translation gives CSAPRGGRGYEKLFF.

The chain recombines TRBV10-3 with TRBJ1-2; D is ambiguous. CDR1 is ENHRY, CDR2 SYGVKD, per germline. Trimming pared 2 bases from V and 0 bases from J, leaving 7 bases between. The CDR3 is 14 amino acids. CDR3 residues: CAISEHGANYGYTF. DNA of the CDR3: TGTGCCATCAGTGAGCACGGAGCTAACTATGGCTACACCTTC.

The chain has TRBV4-2 and TRBJ2-7; a weak D match, TRBD2 (6 bases). CDR3 length: 14 residues. CDR1 LGHNA and CDR2 YNFKEQ come from the germline V gene. Deletions cut 1 base from V and 3 bases from J, with 10 bases between. The CDR3 loop is CASSQALANYEQYF. The CDR3 nucleotides read TGTGCCAGCAGCCAAGCGCTAGCGAACTACGAGCAGTACTTC.

The gene calls are TRBV6-1 and TRBJ2-7; TRBD2 matches at 8 bases. Germline lookup yields CDR1 MNHNS and CDR2 SASEGT. This CDR3 has 12 amino acids. V lost 5 bases to trimming and J lost 7 bases; unmatched junction nucleotides: 4. DNA of the CDR3: TGTGCCAGCAGTCCGAGCGGGAGTGAGCAGTACTTC. Its translation: CASSPSGSEQYF.

In its sample, this clonotype was seen many times. The rearrangement uses TRBV28 and TRBJ1-1; D remains ambiguous. This CDR3 spans 14 amino acids. In germline, CDR1 is MDHEN, CDR2 SYDVKM. Trimming stripped 7 bases from V and 0 bases from J, with 12 bases between. Written as DNA, the CDR3 is TGTGCCAGCATCCCAGGAGATCTGAACACTGAAGCTTTCTTT. It yields the protein CASIPGDLNTEAFF.

This chain connects TRBV7-9 to TRBJ2-2; TRBD2 matches at 9 bases. The J segment lost 2 bases and the V segment lost 7 bases, leaving 5 bases of the junction unmatched. There are 15 residues in the CDR3. Germline V gene data show CDR1 as SEHNR and CDR2 as FQNEAQ (reference sequence). In DNA, the CDR3 is TGTGCCAGCAACACCGGGACTAGCAACACCGGGGAGCTGTTTTTT. Its protein is CASNTGTSNTGELFF.

V gene TRBV10-3 combines with J gene TRBJ2-2; D uncertain. Germline V lookup: CDR1 ENHRY, CDR2 SYGVKD. With 1 base removed from V and 2 bases from J, the gap between germline ends came to 8 bases. This CDR3 is built from 15 residues. The CDR3 is CAISELGTNTGELFF. In DNA form, the CDR3 reads TGTGCCATCAGTGAGTTGGGAACAAACACCGGGGAGCTGTTTTTT.

This clonotype was found many times. The genes are TRBV15 and TRBJ2-5; D is unresolved. Trimming took off 4 bases at V and 5 bases at J, with 14 bases between the two ends. The germline gives CDR1 LNHNV, CDR2 YYDKDF (reference sequence). The CDR3 extends over 14 amino acids. The CDR3 DNA follows: TGTGCCACCAGCATTCTCCCGGACGGGGAGACCCAGTACTTC. Translated: CATSILPDGETQYF.

This chain links TRBV7-9 with TRBJ2-7; the D is unclear. V lost 1 base, J lost 7 bases, and 11 bases lay in between. In germline, CDR1 is SEHNR, CDR2 FQNEAQ (reference sequence). The CDR3 sequence is 13 residues long. In DNA, the CDR3 is TGTGCCAGCAGCTTAGGTACAGCTACTGAGCAGTACTTC. Translation: CASSLGTATEQYF.